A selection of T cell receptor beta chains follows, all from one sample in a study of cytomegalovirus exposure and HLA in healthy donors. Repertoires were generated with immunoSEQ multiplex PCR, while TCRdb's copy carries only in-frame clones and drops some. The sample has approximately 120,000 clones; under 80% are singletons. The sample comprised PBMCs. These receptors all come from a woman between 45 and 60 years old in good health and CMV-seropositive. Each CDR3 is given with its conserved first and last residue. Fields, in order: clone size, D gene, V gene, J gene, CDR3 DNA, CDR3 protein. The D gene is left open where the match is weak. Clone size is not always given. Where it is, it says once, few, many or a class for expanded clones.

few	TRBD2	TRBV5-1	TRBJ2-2	TGCGCCAGCAGCTTGGTAGCGGGAGTAGTCGGGGAGCTGTTTTTT	CASSLVAGVVGELFF
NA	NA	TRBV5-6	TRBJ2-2	TGTGCCAGCAGGCTAGTACAGGGAGGGGAGCTGTTTTTT	CASRLVQGGELFF
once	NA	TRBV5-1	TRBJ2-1	TGCGCCAGCAGCTGGGCGGGGAGCTCCTACAATGAGCAGTTCTTC	CASSWAGSSYNEQFF
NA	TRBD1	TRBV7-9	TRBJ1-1	TGTGCCAGCAGCTTAGGACAGGGAGAAGTCGAAGCTTTCTTT	CASSLGQGEVEAFF
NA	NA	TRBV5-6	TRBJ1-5	TGTGCCAGCAGCCCTGGGCCGTTCTTGGGCCCCCAGCATTTT	CASSPGPFLGPQHF
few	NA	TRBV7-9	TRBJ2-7	TGTGCCAGCAGCCAAGGGGGCTACGAGCAGTACTTC	CASSQGGYEQYF
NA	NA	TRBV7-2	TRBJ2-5	TGTGCCAGCAGCTTAGGATGGGGCGGGGACAGCGACGGAGAGACCCAGTACTTC	CASSLGWGGDSDGETQYF
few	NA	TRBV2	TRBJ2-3	TGTGCCAGCAGGCCTCAGGGAACAGATACGCAGTATTTT	CASRPQGTDTQYF
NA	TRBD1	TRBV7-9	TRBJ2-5	TGTGCCAGCAGCCCCGGACAGGGGAGTGGAGAGACCCAGTACTTC	CASSPGQGSGETQYF
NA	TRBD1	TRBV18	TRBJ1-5	TGTGCCAGCTCACTATCCGGGACAGGGGACCAGCCCCAGCATTTT	CASSLSGTGDQPQHF
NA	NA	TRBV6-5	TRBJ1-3	TGTGCCAGCAGTTCATGGGGGGTAGTTGGAAACACCATATATTTT	CASSSWGVVGNTIYF
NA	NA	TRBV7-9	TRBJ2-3	TGTGCCAGCAGCTTAAGGGACAACACAGATACGCAGTATTTT	CASSLRDNTDTQYF
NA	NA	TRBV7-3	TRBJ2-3	TGTGCCAGCAGCAGCCGAGGGGGTAGCACAGATACGCAGTATTTT	CASSSRGGSTDTQYF
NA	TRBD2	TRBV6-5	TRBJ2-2	TGTGCCAGCACGCGGGGGGACACCGGGGAGCTGTTTTTT	CASTRGDTGELFF
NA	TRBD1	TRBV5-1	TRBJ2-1	TGCGCCAGCAGCTTCCAACCACAGGGGGACGGCTACAATGAGCAGTTCTTC	CASSFQPQGDGYNEQFF
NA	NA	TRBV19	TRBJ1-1	TGTGCCAGTAGTATGGGGGACACAAGGGGAACTGAAGCTTTCTTT	CASSMGDTRGTEAFF
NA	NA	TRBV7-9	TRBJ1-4	TGTTCCAGCAGCTTTCCGGGTGAAAAACTGTTTTTT	CSSSFPGEKLFF
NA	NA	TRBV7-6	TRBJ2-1	TGTGCCAGCAGCTTAAACAGGGCCCACAATGAGCAGTTCTTC	CASSLNRAHNEQFF
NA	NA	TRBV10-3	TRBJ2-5	TGTGCCATCAGTGAAAGGGTAGCGGAGACCCAGTACTTC	CAISERVAETQYF
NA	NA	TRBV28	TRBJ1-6	TGTGCCAGCAGTTCGGGCGGGTTGGGCTCACCCCTCCACTTT	CASSSGGLGSPLHF
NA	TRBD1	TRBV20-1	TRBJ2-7	TGCAGTGCTCCGGACAGGGGAAAGCAGTACTTC	CSAPDRGKQYF
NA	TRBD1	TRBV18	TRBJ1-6	TGTGCCAGCTCACTTACAGGGGGAAGCTCCTATAATTCACCCCTCCACTTT	CASSLTGGSSYNSPLHF
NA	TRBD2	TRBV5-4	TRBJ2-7	TGTGCCAGCAGCTTGGGAGCTAGCGGGGGGCTGGCCGAGCAGTACTTC	CASSLGASGGLAEQYF